Following are 4 T cell receptor beta chains from one sample sequenced in a study of blood T cell repertoires in COVID-19. Assay used: immunoSEQ multiplex PCR; TCRdb lists only in-frame clones, some missing. The table records hundreds of thousands of clones, over 70% of them present only once. The material sequenced was peripheral blood. These receptors all come from a woman aged 40 to 50 who had recovered from COVID-19.

This rearrangement joins TRBV9 to TRBJ1-1; D is possibly TRBD1 (5 bases). V lost 4 bases and J 2 bases, leaving 12 bases between the germline ends. Germline loops: CDR1 SGDLS, CDR2 YYNGEE. This CDR3 spans 14 amino acids. CDR3: CASSSQVLNTEAFF. The CDR3 DNA reads TGTGCCAGCAGCTCACAGGTCTTAAACACTGAAGCTTTCTTT.

V is TRBV5-8 and J is TRBJ2-3; perhaps TRBD1 as D (6 bases). CDR1 and CDR2 from the germline V gene are SGHTS and YDEGEE. The CDR3 has 17 amino acids. With 0 bases removed from V and 2 bases from J, the gap between germline ends came to 16 bases. The chain's CDR3 is CASSLGSGQFYTDTQYF. CDR3 DNA: TGTGCCAGCAGCTTGGGGAGTGGACAGTTCTACACAGATACGCAGTATTTT. Looking up the rest from reference TRBV5-8 and TRBJ2-3 gives the full variable domain: EAGVTQSPTHLIKTRGQQATLRCSPISGHTSVYWYQQALGLGLQFLLWYDEGEERNRGNFPPRFSGRQFPNYSSELNVNALELEDSALYLCASSLGSGQFYTDTQYFGPGTRLTVL.

The V call is TRBV10-1, the J call TRBJ1-2; TRBD1 might be the D (6 bases). The germline CDR1 and CDR2 sequences are WNHNN and SYGVQD (reference sequence). This CDR3 has 22 residues. The V end was cut by 2 bases, the J end by 1 base, with 32 bases between. The CDR3 DNA sequence: TGCGCCAGCAGTGAGCCAACGCATATAAATACCCCCAGGACAGATCTTAACTATGGCTACACCTTC. Protein product: CASSEPTHINTPRTDLNYGYTF.

The J gene is TRBJ2-3, the V gene TRBV9; D possibly corresponds to TRBD2 (5 bases). Trimming shortened V by 3 bases and J by 0 bases, and 11 bases separated the two germline ends. The CDR3 contains 15 residues. Germline loops: CDR1 SGDLS, CDR2 YYNGEE. The CDR3 region is CASSDAGSSTDTQYF. Written as DNA, the CDR3 is TGTGCCAGCAGCGACGCGGGTTCTAGCACAGATACGCAGTATTTT.